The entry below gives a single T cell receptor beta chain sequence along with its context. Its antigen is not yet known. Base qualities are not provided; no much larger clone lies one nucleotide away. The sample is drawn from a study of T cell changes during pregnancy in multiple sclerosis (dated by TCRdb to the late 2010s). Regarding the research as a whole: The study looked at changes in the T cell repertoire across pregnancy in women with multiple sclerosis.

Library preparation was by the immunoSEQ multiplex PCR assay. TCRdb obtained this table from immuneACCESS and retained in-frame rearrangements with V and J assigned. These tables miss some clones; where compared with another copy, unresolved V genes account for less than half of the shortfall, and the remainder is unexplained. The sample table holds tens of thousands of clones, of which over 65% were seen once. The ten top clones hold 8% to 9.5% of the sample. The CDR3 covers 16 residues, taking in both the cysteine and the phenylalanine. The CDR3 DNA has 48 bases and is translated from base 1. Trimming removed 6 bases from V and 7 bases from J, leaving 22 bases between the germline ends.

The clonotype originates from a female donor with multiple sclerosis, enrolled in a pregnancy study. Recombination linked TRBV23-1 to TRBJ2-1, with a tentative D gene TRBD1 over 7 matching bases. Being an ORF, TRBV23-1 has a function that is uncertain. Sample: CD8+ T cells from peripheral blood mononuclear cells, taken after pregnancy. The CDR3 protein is CASSSPRARGVNEQFF. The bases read TGCGCCAGCAGCTCCCCTCGGGCCAGGGGGGTAAATGAGCAGTTCTTC.